These 8 T cell receptor beta chains were all obtained from the same sample, sequenced in a study of blood T cell repertoires in COVID-19. Assay: immunoSEQ multiplex PCR; the TCRdb copy retains only in-frame clones and omits some. The table lists about 250,000 clones, 87% of them singletons. Sequenced: peripheral blood. The receptor source for this set is a man in his late teens or twenties with active or convalescent COVID-19.

This clone was seen once. This chain joins TRBV7-2 and TRBJ1-2, with 7 bases lining up with TRBD1. CDR1 and CDR2 from the germline V gene are SGHTA and FQGNSA. V lost 1 base, J lost 7 bases, and 12 bases stayed unmatched. The CDR3 length is 16 residues. The CDR3 DNA follows: TGTGCCAGCAGCTTAGGGTTTCTGGGACAGATAACTGGCTACACCTTC. Its translation: CASSLGFLGQITGYTF. Supplemented by reference TRBV7-2 and TRBJ1-2, the full variable domain reads GAGVSQSPSNKVTEKGKDVELRCDPISGHTALYWYRQSLGQGLEFLIYFQGNSAPDKSGLPSDRFSAERTGGSVSTLTIQRTQQEDSAVYLCASSLGFLGQITGYTFGSGTRLTVV.

This clone was recorded only once. V and J are TRBV4-3 and TRBJ2-5; 7 bases are a match to TRBD2. CDR3 length: 14 amino acids. Germline V CDR1 and CDR2: LGHNA, YSLEER. Germline trimming cut 1 base from V and 5 bases from J; bases unmatched to any gene: 4. The CDR3 region is CASSQGLAGETQYF. The DNA for the CDR3 is TGCGCCAGCAGCCAAGGACTAGCCGGGGAGACCCAGTACTTC.

This chain connects TRBV6-2 or TRBV6-3 to TRBJ1-1; 7 nucleotides align to TRBD1. The CDR3 consists of 18 residues. Germline lookup yields CDR1 MNHEY and CDR2 SVGEGT. The trim removed 2 bases at V and 4 bases at J, leaving 16 bases unmatched. The CDR3 sequence is CASSYPRQGVGPGTEAFF. In nucleotides, the CDR3 is TGTGCCAGCAGTTACCCTAGACAGGGTGTGGGTCCGGGCACTGAAGCTTTCTTT.

The rearrangement uses TRBV10-1 and TRBJ1-1; unclear D gene. The CDR3 has 13 amino acids. Germline V gives CDR1 WNHNN, CDR2 SYGVQD (reference sequence). V shed 1 base and J shed 1 base, with 4 bases lying between them. CDR3 residues: CASSELRNTEAFF. For the CDR3, the DNA is TGCGCCAGCAGTGAGTTGAGGAACACTGAAGCTTTCTTT.

This rearrangement joins TRBV20-1 to TRBJ2-4; D is perhaps TRBD1 (6 bases). Germline values: CDR1 DFQATT, CDR2 SNEGSKA (reference sequence). The CDR3 totals 14 residues. Trimming shortened V by 3 bases and J by 0 bases, and 9 bases separated the two germline ends. The CDR3 region has the DNA TGCAGTGCTAGTAGGGGGAGAGCCAAAAACATTCAGTACTTC. Translating gives CSASRGRAKNIQYF.

The V gene is TRBV20-1, the J gene TRBJ2-1; TRBD2 matches at 8 bases. CDR1 and CDR2 (germline): DFQATT, SNEGSKA (reference sequence). Trimming removed 3 bases from V and 4 bases from J; junction bases left unmatched: 11. This CDR3 is 16 amino acids long. In DNA, the CDR3 is TGCAGTGCTAGTAGACGTTGGGGCGGGAGGTACAATGAGCAGTTCTTC. Protein product: CSASRRWGGRYNEQFF.

The chain employs TRBV6-5 and TRBJ1-5; D remains ambiguous. This CDR3 comprises 14 residues. The germline gives CDR1 MNHEY, CDR2 SVGAGI. V was shortened by 7 bases and J by 6 bases, with 16 bases between the two germline ends. The CDR3 nucleotides read TGTGCCAGCACCCCAGGAGAGGGAACTCAGCCCCAGCATTTT. Its translation is CASTPGEGTQPQHF.

This clone has only one observation. V and J are TRBV7-8 and TRBJ2-3; possible D gene TRBD2, 6 bases. V lost 5 bases, J lost 3 bases, and 15 bases lay in between. Germline V gene data show CDR1 as SGHVS and CDR2 as FQNEAQ. This CDR3 has 15 residues. The CDR3 nucleotides read TGTGCCAGCAGCGTGACAGTAGGGAGGACAGATACGCAGTATTTT. Translating gives CASSVTVGRTDTQYF. The variable domain in full, completed from reference TRBV7-8 and TRBJ2-3, reads GAGVSQSPRYKVAKRGQDVALRCDPISGHVSLFWYQQALGQGPEFLTYFQNEAQLDKSGLPSDRFFAERPEGSVSTLKIQRTQQEDSAVYLCASSVTVGRTDTQYFGPGTRLTVL.